Shown below are 20 T cell receptor beta chains from a single sample sequenced in a study of T cell responses to AZD1222 COVID-19 vaccine. Data came from immunoSEQ multiplex PCR; TCRdb stores just in-frame clones and leaves some out. The sample consists of approximately 150,000 clones, 75% to 95% of them appearing once. The input for sequencing was peripheral blood, taken on day 0 of AZD1222 vaccination. The receptors stem from an adult in good health.

The rearrangement links TRBV5-1 to TRBJ1-2, with D uncertain. With 7 bases removed from V and 0 bases from J, the gap between germline ends came to 13 bases. CDR1 SGHRS and CDR2 YFSETQ come from the germline V gene. The CDR3 runs 14 residues. CDR3 nucleotides: TGCGCCAGCCAGGACCGTCCATCTAACTATGGCTACACCTTC. It specifies CASQDRPSNYGYTF.

This sequence joins TRBV14 and TRBJ1-5; possibly TRBD1 for D (6 bases). This CDR3 spans 13 amino acids. Trimming stripped 3 bases from V and 5 bases from J, with 8 bases between. The V gene's germline CDR1 is SGHDN and CDR2 FVKESK. Written as DNA, the CDR3 is TGTGCCAGCAGCCAGAACAGGGATCAGCCCCAGCATTTT. Protein sequence: CASSQNRDQPQHF.

J is TRBJ2-3 and V is TRBV18; 12 bases fit TRBD2. Germline V gene data show CDR1 as KGHSH and CDR2 as LQKENI. The J segment lost 0 bases and the V segment lost 1 base, leaving 5 bases of the junction unmatched. The CDR3 is 18 residues long. CDR3 nucleotides: TGTGCCAGCTCACCACGCCTAGCGGGAGGGGGGAGCACAGATACGCAGTATTTT. This codes for CASSPRLAGGGSTDTQYF.

The chain recombines TRBV6-1 with TRBJ1-6; D uncertain. Germline assignment: CDR1 MNHNS and CDR2 SASEGT. Trimming took off 0 bases at V and 10 bases at J, with 13 bases between the two ends. This CDR3 region has 15 residues. The CDR3 region has the DNA TGTGCCAGCAGTGAAGCCGGCCTCCTCGGCTCACCCCTCCACTTT. Translating it yields CASSEAGLLGSPLHF.

The rearrangement uses TRBV28 and TRBJ2-4, with 7 positions matching TRBD1. The CDR3 contains 14 residues. CDR1 MDHEN and CDR2 SYDVKM come from the germline V gene. V lost 6 bases, J lost 6 bases, and 8 bases stayed unmatched. The CDR3 DNA reads TGTGCCAGCAGACGTCCAGGGGGTACAAACATTCAGTACTTC. Translating it yields CASRRPGGTNIQYF.

The rearrangement links TRBV25-1 to TRBJ1-3; TRBD1 might be the D (6 bases). The CDR3 loop spans 15 amino acids. The V end lost 3 bases, the J end lost 2 bases, and 11 bases lay between the germline ends. Germline CDR1 is MGHDK and CDR2 is SYGVNS. CDR3 region: CASSDRRGPGNTIYF. The CDR3 DNA sequence: TGTGCCAGCAGTGACCGCAGGGGTCCTGGAAACACCATATATTTT.

This clone was counted once. This chain's CDR3 is CASSSVTGANVLTF. The CDR3 DNA reads TGTGCCAGCAGTTCAGTAACTGGGGCCAACGTCCTGACTTTC. The chain combines TRBV27 with TRBJ2-6, with D hard to call. CDR3 length: 14 residues. Germline lookup yields CDR1 MNHEY and CDR2 SMNVEV (reference sequence). The V gene lost 4 bases and the J gene lost 2 bases, with 6 bases spanning the gap. Filled out from reference TRBV27 and TRBJ2-6, the complete variable domain reads EAQVTQNPRYLITVTGKKLTVTCSQNMNHEYMSWYRQDPGLGLRQIYYSMNVEVTDKGDVPEGYKVSRKEKRNFPLILESPSPNQTSLYFCASSSVTGANVLTFGAGSRLTVL.

This rearrangement joins TRBV18 to TRBJ2-7; no definite D call. Germline CDR1 is KGHSH and CDR2 is LQKENI. V lost 1 base, J lost 3 bases, and 10 bases lay in between. The CDR3 is made up of 14 amino acids. Here the CDR3 DNA reads TGTGCCAGCTCACCACGCCAAAGTTTCTACGAGCAGTACTTC. Residues: CASSPRQSFYEQYF.

The rearrangement joins TRBV10-3 to TRBJ2-1; D might be TRBD1 (6 bases). Germline CDR1 is ENHRY and CDR2 is SYGVKD. V lost 0 bases and J 0 bases, leaving 9 bases between the germline ends. The CDR3 spans 16 residues. The DNA for the CDR3 is TGTGCCATCAGTGAGTCCGACAGGAGCTCCTACAATGAGCAGTTCTTC. It translates to CAISESDRSSYNEQFF.

This chain links TRBV11-3 with TRBJ2-7; TRBD2 aligns across 13 bases. This CDR3 is built from 15 residues. The V gene end was trimmed by 5 bases and the J gene end by 5 bases; junction bases not matched to a gene: 6. Germline V gene data show CDR1 as SGHNT and CDR2 as YENEEA. Written as DNA, the CDR3 is TGTGCCAGCAGCCCTTGGACTAGCGGGAGAGACGAGCAGTACTTC. Amino acids: CASSPWTSGRDEQYF.

This clone appeared once. The genes are TRBV5-1 and TRBJ1-2; the match to TRBD1 covers 9 bases. V shed 3 bases, J shed 2 bases, and the junction held 2 bases outside the gene matches. Germline loops: CDR1 SGHRS, CDR2 YFSETQ. This CDR3 region has 14 residues. The CDR3 loop is CASSYGQGNYGYTF. CDR3 sequence (DNA): TGCGCCAGCAGCTACGGACAGGGGAACTATGGCTACACCTTC.

V and J are TRBV5-1 and TRBJ2-7, with D tentatively TRBD1 (5 bases). Germline V gives CDR1 SGHRS, CDR2 YFSETQ. The CDR3 runs to 11 residues. V was cut by 5 bases and J by 4 bases, with 7 bases left in between. The DNA for the CDR3 is TGCGCCAGCAGGGGGCTATACGAGCAGTACTTC. Amino acid sequence: CASRGLYEQYF.

This chain connects TRBV30 to TRBJ2-7, with D uncertain. Trimming stripped 3 bases from V and 0 bases from J, with 18 bases between. The CDR3 covers 16 residues. Looked up from germline, CDR1 is GTSNPN and CDR2 is SVGIG (reference sequence). CDR3 sequence: CAWSVLRRTASYEQYF. CDR3 in DNA: TGTGCCTGGAGCGTATTACGTCGGACGGCCTCCTACGAGCAGTACTTC. The whole variable domain, remainder taken from reference TRBV30 and TRBJ2-7, is SQTIHQWPATLVQPVGSPLSLECTVEGTSNPNLYWYRQAAGRGLQLLFYSVGIGQISSEVPQNLSASRPQDRQFILSSKKLLLSDSGFYLCAWSVLRRTASYEQYFGPGTRLTVT.

The genes are TRBV11-3 and TRBJ2-3; 14 bases align to TRBD2. This CDR3 has 17 amino acids. The V segment lost 1 base and the J segment 0 bases; nucleotides outside the gene matches: 0. CDR1 and CDR2 from the germline V gene are SGHNT and YENEEA. The CDR3 is CASSLGLAGGSTDTQYF. DNA for the CDR3: TGTGCCAGCAGCTTAGGACTAGCGGGAGGGAGCACAGATACGCAGTATTTT.

This clone has only one observation. CDR3 bases: TGTGCCAGCAGCCCATCCCGAGCAGATACGCAGTATTTT. It specifies CASSPSRADTQYF. The chain has TRBV11-3 and TRBJ2-3; D gene ambiguous. V shed 5 bases and J shed 4 bases, with 10 bases lying between them. The CDR3 sequence is 13 residues long. CDR1 and CDR2 (germline): SGHNT, YENEEA.

The genes are TRBV7-2 and TRBJ1-2; D might be TRBD1 (5 bases). The CDR3 covers 13 residues. Between the trimmed V and J ends, which lost 5 bases and 4 bases, there was a span of 11 bases. Germline CDR1 and CDR2: SGHTA and FQGNSA. The CDR3 DNA reads TGTGCCAGCAGCCCTCAGGGTTCCTATGGCTACACCTTC. It translates to CASSPQGSYGYTF.

V usage is TRBV5-1 and J usage is TRBJ1-6; D is perhaps TRBD1 (5 bases). Trimming stripped 0 bases from V and 5 bases from J, with 9 bases between. The V gene's germline CDR1 is SGHRS and CDR2 YFSETQ. This CDR3 contains 15 residues. The CDR3 coding sequence is TGCGCCAGCAGCTTGGAGACAGCCAATAATTCACCCCTCCACTTT. Amino acids: CASSLETANNSPLHF.

V and J are TRBV28 and TRBJ1-6; D uncertain. Trimming stripped 1 base from V and 7 bases from J, with 11 bases between. The CDR3 has 15 residues. CDR1 is MDHEN and CDR2 is SYDVKM in the germline V gene. The CDR3 bases are TGTGCCAGCAGTTTATTCAACAGAGAGAATTCACCCCTCCACTTT. Amino acid sequence: CASSLFNRENSPLHF. The whole variable domain, remainder taken from reference TRBV28 and TRBJ1-6, is DVKVTQSSRYLVKRTGEKVFLECVQDMDHENMFWYRQDPGLGLRLIYFSYDVKMKEKGDIPEGYSVSREKKERFSLILESASTNQTSMYLCASSLFNRENSPLHFGNGTRLTVT.

V usage is TRBV14 and J usage is TRBJ2-5; D tentatively fits TRBD1 or TRBD2 (5 bases each). CDR3 size: 17 residues. Trimming removed 4 bases at V and 1 base at J, with 19 bases between. Germline V gives CDR1 SGHDN, CDR2 FVKESK. CDR3 sequence: CASSPRDPGAIQETQYF. In DNA, the CDR3 is TGTGCCAGCAGCCCCAGGGACCCGGGCGCGATCCAAGAGACCCAGTACTTC.

V is TRBV16 and J is TRBJ2-7, with 7 bases matching TRBD1. V shed 3 bases and J 2 bases; nucleotides not matched to a gene: 7. The germline gives CDR1 KGHSY, CDR2 FQNENV. The CDR3 sequence is 15 residues long. CDR3 region: CASSHYGTAAYEQYF. The CDR3 DNA follows: TGTGCCAGCAGCCACTACGGGACAGCAGCCTACGAGCAGTACTTC.